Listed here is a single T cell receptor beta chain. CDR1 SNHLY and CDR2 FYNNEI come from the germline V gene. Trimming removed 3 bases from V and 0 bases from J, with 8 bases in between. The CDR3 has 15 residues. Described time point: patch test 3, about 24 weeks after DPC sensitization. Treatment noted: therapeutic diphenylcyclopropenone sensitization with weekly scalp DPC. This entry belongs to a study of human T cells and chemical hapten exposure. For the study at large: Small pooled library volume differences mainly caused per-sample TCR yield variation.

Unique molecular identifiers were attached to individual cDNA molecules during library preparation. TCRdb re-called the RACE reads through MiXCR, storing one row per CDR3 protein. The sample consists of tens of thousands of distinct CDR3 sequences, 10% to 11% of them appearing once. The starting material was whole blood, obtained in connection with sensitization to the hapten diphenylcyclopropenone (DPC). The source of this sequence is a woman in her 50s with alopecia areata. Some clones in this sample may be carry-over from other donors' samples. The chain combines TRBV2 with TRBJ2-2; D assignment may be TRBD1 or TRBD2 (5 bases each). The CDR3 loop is CASSDMGANTGELFF. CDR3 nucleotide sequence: TGTGCCAGCAGTGATATGGGGGCGAACACCGGGGAGCTGTTTTTT.